The T cell receptor beta chain described here comes from a study of cytomegalovirus exposure and HLA in healthy donors. Both 60 Vbeta primers and 13 Jbeta primers went into the PCR. Produced via immunoSEQ multiplex PCR; TCRdb's table is partial and in-frame only. The sample has some 130,000 clones, approximately 80% seen once. The V end was cut by 5 bases, the J end by 8 bases, with 15 bases between. This CDR3 comprises 13 residues. The germline gives CDR1 MGHDK, CDR2 SYGVNS. Study findings and constraints: The authors enumerated over 150 TCR beta chains as linked to cytomegalovirus. Confirmation in vitro established that three CMV-associated chains were specific for CMV antigens. The authors later linked a missense DCLRE1C variant to TCR beta V- and J-gene trimming.

It was healthy bone marrow donors who served as donors. About this clone: What it recognizes is unknown.

This chain connects TRBV25-1 to TRBJ1-2, with a possible D match to TRBD1 (5 bases). The source of this sequence is a male donor in good health and CMV-seronegative. Material: PBMCs. The CDR3 sequence: CASSNTGKGGYTF. DNA of the CDR3: TGTGCCAGCAGTAACACAGGAAAAGGCGGCTACACCTTC.